This TCR beta chain is from a study of blood T cell repertoires in COVID-19. The CDR3 is 13 residues long. V shed 8 bases and J 2 bases; nucleotides not matched to a gene: 6. Repertoires were generated with immunoSEQ multiplex PCR, while TCRdb's copy carries only in-frame clones and drops some. The sample records hundreds of thousands of clones, 70% to 90% being singletons. The TCR originated in a woman between 18 and 29 years old who had recovered from COVID-19. Material for sequencing was peripheral blood. This chain links TRBV12-3 or TRBV12-4 with TRBJ2-7; 7 bases are a match to TRBD1. The CDR3 sequence: CASGTGTAYEQYF. In DNA form, the CDR3 reads TGTGCCAGCGGGACCGGGACAGCCTACGAGCAGTACTTC.